This T cell receptor (beta chain) stems from a study of naive and memory T cell subsets. General study points: A clonotype means one alpha or beta sequence, not an alpha/beta pair.

Turning to this clonotype: Its antigen is currently unknown.

The beta constant-region primer was an equimolar mix of two oligonucleotides covering TRBC1 and TRBC2. TCRdb re-analysed the UMI-ligation and nested PCR reads in MiXCR, keeping a single row per CDR3 protein. The sample carries 130,000 to 150,000 distinct CDR3 sequences, around 15% recorded once. Separate alpha and beta amplification began at the second PCR step. CD4 T cells were positively selected, then CD8 T cells from the CD4-negative fraction. CDR1 is SGHVS and CDR2 is FQNEAQ in the germline V gene. Trimming shortened V by 8 bases and J by 7 bases, and 23 bases separated the two germline ends. The CDR3 covers 15 residues.

The sample consisted of naive CD4+ T cells from blood. The chain combines TRBV7-8 with TRBJ2-5, with unresolved D. This receptor was obtained from a human donor in good health. The CDR3, as DNA: TGTGCCAGCTGCCCCCAGACAACAGAGAAGGTGACCCAGTACTTC. It specifies CASCPQTTEKVTQYF.